Listed here are 28 T cell receptor beta chains from one sample, sequenced in a study of blood T cells in healthy people across ages (dated by TCRdb to 2015 to 2017). Libraries were made using 5' RACE. The sample was run on an Illumina HiSeq 2500. A second roughly 6 to 11 cycle PCR used a sample-barcoded 5' primer and a J-beta primer mix. TCRdb reanalyzed the raw reads on its own, using fastp at Q25 for trimming and MiXCR for clone calling, and kept in-frame beta chains. Rows matching on CDR3 protein sequence are summarized as one entry with the most common DNA and genes. In all, the sample holds some 1.5 million distinct CDR3 sequences, and roughly 30% of those were seen once. Around 7.7% of the sample goes to the ten largest clones. The specimen was blood. The source of these receptors is a woman aged 30 to 39 in good health.

This clonotype was observed a handful of times. This sequence joins TRBV20-1 and TRBJ1-6, with D perhaps TRBD1 (6 bases). The CDR3 consists of 15 residues. Germline V lookup: CDR1 DFQATT, CDR2 SNEGSKA (reference sequence). Trimming pared 2 bases from V and 6 bases from J, leaving 14 bases between. The CDR3, as DNA: TGCAGTGCTAGAAATCTAGGACAGCCTAATTCACCCCTCCACTTT. Its protein is CSARNLGQPNSPLHF.

This clonotype was counted only a few times. The CDR3 sequence: CSVGPGQGDGYTF. The CDR3 nucleotides read TGCAGCGTTGGTCCGGGACAGGGGGATGGCTACACCTTC. The rearrangement links TRBV29-1 to TRBJ1-2; 11 bases are a match to TRBD1. The J segment lost 6 bases and the V segment lost 4 bases, leaving 4 bases of the junction unmatched. The CDR3 sequence is 13 residues long. From germline, CDR1 is SQVTM and CDR2 ANQGSEA.

The chain recombines TRBV9 with TRBJ1-6; 8 positions match TRBD1. CDR1 is SGDLS, CDR2 YYNGEE, per germline. This CDR3 has 14 residues. J was trimmed by 8 bases and V by 2 bases; bases with no gene match: 3. The chain's CDR3 is CASSVGQGDSPLHF. The CDR3 nucleotides are TGTGCCAGCAGCGTCGGACAGGGTGATTCACCCCTCCACTTT.

The V and J genes are TRBV12-3 or TRBV12-4 and TRBJ2-1; TRBD2 aligns across 14 bases. V shed 8 bases, J shed 8 bases, and the junction held 26 bases outside the gene matches. CDR3 length: 21 amino acids. The CDR3 here is CASRGPRGLAGAKGGLHEQFF. The DNA of the CDR3 is TGTGCCAGCCGGGGGCCCCGGGGACTAGCGGGAGCAAAAGGGGGCCTCCATGAGCAGTTCTTC.

J is TRBJ2-7 and V is TRBV20-1; TRBD1 agrees at 9 bases. CDR3 size: 12 residues. The junction had 7 bases not matched to a gene; V was cut back by 3 bases and J by 10 bases. Germline assignment: CDR1 DFQATT and CDR2 SNEGSKA (reference sequence). For the CDR3, the DNA is TGCAGTGCTAGGAATGACAGGGGGAGTCAGTACTTC. Encoded protein: CSARNDRGSQYF.

This clonotype was seen a few times. The chain links TRBV4-3 to TRBJ1-4; D uncertain. The germline CDR1 and CDR2 sequences are LGHNA and YSLEER. There are 16 residues in the CDR3. V was pared by 0 bases and J by 7 bases, with 15 bases between. The CDR3 reads CASSQELAGWGEKLFF. The CDR3 DNA follows: TGCGCCAGCAGCCAAGAGCTGGCAGGATGGGGTGAAAAACTGTTTTTT.

The chain has TRBV3-1 and TRBJ2-1; 7 bases align to TRBD2. CDR1 is LGHDT and CDR2 is YNNKEL in the germline V gene (reference sequence). After removal of 9 bases from V and 8 bases from J, the junction contained 7 bases not matched to a gene. This CDR3 region has 12 residues. The CDR3 loop reads CARAGSPDEQFF. The CDR3 DNA reads as TGTGCCAGAGCGGGAAGTCCCGATGAGCAGTTCTTC.

V usage is TRBV20-1 and J usage is TRBJ2-7; possibly TRBD2 for D (6 bases). The CDR3 covers 14 residues. Trimming took 1 base from V and 2 from J, leaving 12 bases between them. Germline CDR1 is DFQATT and CDR2 is SNEGSKA (reference sequence). The CDR3 reads CSARAGGQTYEQYF. The CDR3 nucleotides read TGCAGTGCTAGAGCCGGGGGTCAAACCTACGAGCAGTACTTC.

This clonotype was picked up a small number of times. The gene calls are TRBV20-1 and TRBJ1-2; 8 bases align to TRBD1. CDR1 DFQATT and CDR2 SNEGSKA come from the germline V gene (reference sequence). This CDR3 has 11 amino acids. V dropped 3 bases and J dropped 10; count of bases not matched to a gene: 4. CDR3 coding DNA: TGCAGTGCTAGGACGGGACAGGTCTACACCTTC. Protein: CSARTGQVYTF.

This sequence joins TRBV20-1 and TRBJ2-7, with D tentatively TRBD2 (6 bases). The ends were cut back, 4 bases at V and 2 bases at J, with 9 bases in the middle. This CDR3 is built from 12 residues. The V gene's germline CDR1 is DFQATT and CDR2 SNEGSKA (reference sequence). The CDR3 reads CSATAGTYEQYF. CDR3 sequence (DNA): TGCAGTGCTACGGCGGGAACCTACGAGCAGTACTTC.

V is TRBV6-1 and J is TRBJ2-6; weak D call: TRBD2 (6 bases). Germline loops: CDR1 MNHNS, CDR2 SASEGT. Trimming cost V 8 bases and J 0 bases, with 17 bases left between them. The CDR3 runs to 17 residues. CDR3 residues: CASARDFVDSGANVLTF. Here the CDR3 DNA reads TGTGCCAGCGCACGGGACTTCGTTGACTCTGGGGCCAACGTCCTGACTTTC.

The CDR3 protein is CASAGREREQYF. The CDR3 bases are TGTGCCAGCGCAGGGCGGGAACGCGAGCAGTACTTC. This chain links TRBV6-6 with TRBJ2-5, with D possibly TRBD2 on 6 matching bases. The closer fit of TRBJ2-7 to the DNA end suggests the J call may be wrong. CDR3 size: 12 residues. CDR1 is MNHNY, CDR2 SVGAGI, per germline (reference sequence).

This clonotype has ten or more counts. J is TRBJ2-5 and V is TRBV25-1; TRBD1 aligns across 9 bases. The junction had 10 bases not matched to a gene; V was cut back by 4 bases and J by 1 base. Germline CDR1 is MGHDK and CDR2 is SYGVNS. The CDR3 sequence is 17 residues long. As DNA, the CDR3 is TGTGCCAGCAGTGCCAAAGGGGACAGGGCCATCCAAGAGACCCAGTACTTC. It translates to CASSAKGDRAIQETQYF.

The genes are TRBV7-2 and TRBJ2-3, with D tentatively TRBD2 (6 bases). The CDR3 loop spans 14 amino acids. V lost 9 bases, J lost 6 bases, and 19 bases lay in between. Germline V CDR1 and CDR2: SGHTA, FQGNSA. The CDR3 sequence is CASSPGLPPDTQYF. CDR3 nucleotides: TGTGCCAGTAGCCCGGGACTTCCCCCGGATACGCAGTATTTT.

This clonotype was observed a handful of times. This rearrangement joins TRBV2 to TRBJ1-6, with 11 nucleotides matching TRBD1. V was pared by 6 bases and J by 0 bases, with 4 bases of the junction left unmatched. This CDR3 contains 17 residues. Looked up from germline, CDR1 is SNHLY and CDR2 is FYNNEI. CDR3 region: CASSPGTGGSYNSPLHF. For the CDR3, the DNA is TGTGCCAGCAGCCCCGGGACAGGGGGCTCCTATAATTCACCCCTCCACTTT.

This clonotype was seen ten or more times. V gene TRBV7-2 combines with J gene TRBJ2-5; D unclear. With 1 base removed from V and 5 bases from J, the gap between germline ends came to 11 bases. Germline loops: CDR1 SGHTA, CDR2 FQGNSA. There are 14 residues in the CDR3. CDR3 sequence: CASSLDRRAETQYF. The CDR3 nucleotides read TGTGCCAGCAGCTTAGATCGGAGAGCGGAGACCCAGTACTTC.

This clonotype occurred many times. The chain links TRBV6-5 to TRBJ2-7; no firm D call. Germline V gene sequence: CDR1 MNHEY, CDR2 SVGAGI. Between the trimmed V and J ends, which lost 7 bases and 3 bases, there was a span of 16 bases. The CDR3 totals 14 residues. CDR3 sequence reads: CASTSSRPDYEQYF. The CDR3 bases are TGTGCCAGCACCAGTAGTAGGCCTGACTACGAGCAGTACTTC.

J is TRBJ1-2 and V is TRBV25-1; 7 nucleotides match TRBD1. Trimming removed 2 bases from V and 5 bases from J; junction bases left unmatched: 11. The CDR3 is 16 residues long. Per germline, CDR1 MGHDK and CDR2 SYGVNS. The CDR3 sequence: CASSEGAGTANYGYTF. The CDR3 coding sequence is TGTGCCAGCAGTGAAGGTGCCGGGACAGCAAATTATGGCTACACCTTC.

This sequence joins TRBV12-3 or TRBV12-4 and TRBJ2-3; 8 bases match TRBD1. V was clipped by 4 bases and J by 0 bases; unmatched bases: 6. CDR3 length: 16 amino acids. In DNA, the CDR3 is TGTGCCAGCAGTTCAACGGACAGGGTTAGCACAGATACGCAGTATTTT. This sequence encodes CASSSTDRVSTDTQYF.

This clonotype was counted between two and nine times. This chain connects TRBV6-1 to TRBJ2-7; tentatively, D is TRBD1 or TRBD2 (6 bases each). Per the germline V gene, CDR1 is MNHNS and CDR2 is SASEGT. V lost 0 bases and J 5 bases, leaving 14 bases between the germline ends. The CDR3 sequence is 15 residues long. CDR3 in DNA: TGTGCCAGCAGTGAAGCTTCGGGGGCGTGGGACGAGCAGTACTTC. Translation: CASSEASGAWDEQYF.

The table lists this clonotype with a count of one. The V gene is TRBV12-5, the J gene TRBJ1-1, with TRBD1 matching over 7 bases. V gave up 5 bases and J gave up 9 bases; unmatched junction bases: 12. Germline V gene lookup returns CDR1 LGHNT and CDR2 FRNRAP. The CDR3 runs to 14 residues. The CDR3 region has the DNA TGTGCTAGTGGTACCCTATTACAGGGGATTAAAGCTTTCTTT. Translated, it gives CASGTLLQGIKAFF.

This clonotype was recorded many times. The gene calls are TRBV29-1 and TRBJ1-2, with TRBD1 matching 10 bases. The V segment lost 6 bases and the J segment 5 bases; nucleotides outside the gene matches: 6. The CDR3 contains 13 residues. In germline, CDR1 is SQVTM, CDR2 ANQGSEA. The CDR3 loop is CSVPGQGEYGYTF. The CDR3 bases are TGCAGCGTCCCCGGACAGGGGGAATATGGCTACACCTTC.

This clonotype came up many times. This rearrangement joins TRBV29-1 to TRBJ2-1; D unclear. There are 13 residues in the CDR3. With 6 bases removed from V and 0 bases from J, the gap between germline ends came to 9 bases. CDR1 and CDR2 (germline): SQVTM, ANQGSEA. In DNA form, the CDR3 reads TGCAGCGTGCTGGAGAACTCCTACAATGAGCAGTTCTTC. Residues: CSVLENSYNEQFF.

This clonotype appeared a few times. The V and J genes are TRBV20-1 and TRBJ1-2, with D possibly matching TRBD1 (5 bases). This CDR3 has 12 amino acids. CDR1 and CDR2 (germline): DFQATT, SNEGSKA (reference sequence). V dropped 5 bases and J dropped 4 bases, with 11 bases sitting between them. CDR3 nucleotides: TGCAGTGCTTATGACAGAACCTATGGCTACACCTTC. Encoded protein: CSAYDRTYGYTF.

This clonotype has only a few counts. This chain uses TRBV15 with TRBJ2-2; perhaps D is TRBD1 or TRBD2 (5 bases each). In germline, CDR1 is LNHNV, CDR2 YYDKDF (reference sequence). Deletions cut 0 bases from V and 4 bases from J, with 12 bases between. This CDR3 comprises 16 residues. CDR3 loop: CATSREYQRGTGELFF. CDR3 nucleotides: TGTGCCACCAGCAGAGAGTACCAGAGGGGCACCGGGGAGCTGTTTTTT. Combining the CDR3 with reference TRBV15 and TRBJ2-2 gives the whole variable domain DAMVIQNPRYQVTQFGKPVTLSCSQTLNHNVMYWYQQKSSQAPKLLFHYYDKDFNNEADTPDNFQSRRPNTSFCFLDIRSPGLGDTAMYLCATSREYQRGTGELFFGEGSRLTVL.

This chain uses TRBV9 with TRBJ1-2; the D is unclear. V was shortened by 0 bases and J by 4 bases, with 7 bases between the two germline ends. The CDR3 is made up of 13 amino acids. The germline CDR1 and CDR2 sequences are SGDLS and YYNGEE. CDR3 in amino acids: CASSVADGYGYTF. The CDR3 nucleotides are TGTGCCAGCAGCGTAGCGGATGGCTATGGCTACACCTTC.

The chain couples TRBV12-3 or TRBV12-4 to TRBJ1-2; D uncertain. V lost 8 bases and J lost 0, with 7 bases in between. This CDR3 comprises 12 residues. CDR3 sequence (DNA): TGTGCCAGCTTGGGAGCTAACTATGGCTACACCTTC. Its translation: CASLGANYGYTF.

This clonotype was observed many times. The rearrangement links TRBV6-1 to TRBJ1-5, with TRBD1 identical over 9 bases. The CDR3 has 19 residues. In germline, CDR1 is MNHNS, CDR2 SASEGT. With V trimmed by 8 bases and J by 0 bases, 17 bases remained unmatched. The CDR3 bases are TGTGCCAGCCGGGGCGGCTGGGACAGGGCCCTATATAGCAATCAGCCCCAGCATTTT. This sequence encodes CASRGGWDRALYSNQPQHF.